The 27 T cell receptor beta chains presented below share a single source sample, sequenced in a study of T cells after yellow fever vaccination. TCRdb reprocessed the 5' RACE reads with MiXCR, giving one entry per CDR3 protein. The top ten hold approximately 35% of the sample, which has 170,000 or so distinct CDR3 sequences, about a tenth seen once. The source material was CD8+ T cells sorted from PBMCs, sampled 45 days after the yellow fever booster vaccination. The receptor source for this set is a man aged 18 to 30 who received the YFV17D yellow fever vaccine.

This clonotype was observed a handful of times. The genes are TRBV4-3 and TRBJ1-6, with a weak D call TRBD1 (6 bases). The CDR3 extends over 20 amino acids. The germline V gene encodes CDR1 LGHNA and CDR2 YSLEER. Trimming left V 0 bases short and J 0 bases short, with 18 bases between. The CDR3 DNA is TGCGCCAGCAGCCAAGATGGAGGGGGAGATACGAGCTCCTATAATTCACCCCTCCACTTT. Encoded protein: CASSQDGGGDTSSYNSPLHF.

This clonotype came up a few times. The chain links TRBV15 to TRBJ2-7; TRBD1 is a possible D gene (5 bases). This CDR3 region has 12 residues. Between the trimmed V and J ends, which lost 0 bases and 6 bases, there was a span of 6 bases. Germline loops: CDR1 LNHNV, CDR2 YYDKDF (reference sequence). The CDR3 spells CATSREGVEQYV. CDR3 nucleotides: TGTGCCACCAGCAGAGAAGGGGTCGAGCAGTACGTC.

This clonotype was seen more than once but under ten times. The chain carries TRBV5-1 and TRBJ2-2; 8 bases agree with TRBD1. The CDR3 has 15 residues. V trimming: 3 bases; J trimming: 7 bases; junction bases outside the gene matches: 8. Germline CDR1 SGHRS, CDR2 YFSETQ. The CDR3 sequence is CASSSDRGGDGELFF. As DNA, the CDR3 is TGCGCCAGCAGCTCCGACAGGGGTGGAGACGGGGAGCTGTTTTTT.

This clonotype was seen more than once but under ten times. The J gene is TRBJ2-3, the V gene TRBV4-1; 10 bases match TRBD2. Germline CDR1 MGHRA, CDR2 YSYEKL. This CDR3 has 16 amino acids. Unmatched junction bases numbered 5, after V lost 1 base and J lost 4 bases. In DNA form, the CDR3 reads TGCGCCAGCAGCCAAGTTTTAGGACTAGCGGCAGATACGCAGTATTTT. Protein sequence: CASSQVLGLAADTQYF.

This clonotype was counted between two and nine times. The V gene is TRBV27, the J gene TRBJ2-7; no definite D call. The CDR3 is 14 amino acids. The germline V gene has CDR1 MNHEY and CDR2 SMNVEV (reference sequence). V was pared by 6 bases and J by 3 bases, with 15 bases between. CDR3 protein: CASSPIHLIYEQYF. The CDR3 nucleotides read TGTGCCAGCAGCCCTATCCATCTAATCTACGAGCAGTACTTC.

This clonotype was detected only a few times. The chain couples TRBV6-5 to TRBJ2-5; D tentatively reads TRBD1 or TRBD2 (5 bases each). Trimming took off 5 bases at V and 2 bases at J, with 21 bases between the two ends. The CDR3 totals 17 residues. The germline V gene has CDR1 MNHEY and CDR2 SVGAGI. The CDR3 DNA follows: TGTGCCAGCAGTCCGGGGCCCGGGACGGAGGTACAAGAGACCCAGTACTTC. Amino acids: CASSPGPGTEVQETQYF.

The sample holds many counts of this clonotype. The V gene is TRBV10-3, the J gene TRBJ2-6, with D hard to call. The V gene lost 7 bases and the J gene lost 4 bases, with 23 bases spanning the gap. The length of the CDR3 is 18 residues. CDR1 and CDR2 from the germline V gene are ENHRY and SYGVKD. CDR3 DNA sequence: TGTGCCATCAAAAAAAAAGACACGGACCCCTCAGGGGCCAACGTCCTGACTTTC. Translation: CAIKKKDTDPSGANVLTF.

The chain uses TRBV6-5 and TRBJ1-1; 7 positions match TRBD1. Germline loops: CDR1 MNHEY, CDR2 SVGAGI. J gave up 3 bases and V 3 bases, and 7 bases lay outside the gene matches. CDR3 size: 15 residues. The CDR3, as DNA: TGTGCCAGCAGTTATAAGTTAGGGGGCTACACTGAAGCTTTCTTT. Amino acid sequence: CASSYKLGGYTEAFF.

The chain combines TRBV21-1 with TRBJ2-7. TRBV21-1 is a pseudogene segment. The CDR3 runs to 18 residues. The CDR3 region is CASSSDSDGILLSYEQYV. The CDR3, as DNA: TGTGCCAGCAGCAGTGATTCGGACGGAATTCTTCTATCCTACGAGCAGTACGTC.

This clonotype was detected only a few times. The V and J genes are TRBV7-2 and TRBJ1-1, with a possible D match to TRBD1 (6 bases). This CDR3 contains 19 residues. Germline values: CDR1 SGHTA, CDR2 FQGNSA. V lost 5 bases and J lost 4, with 29 bases in between. This CDR3 reads CASSLGAAIRSQGTTEAFF. In DNA form, the CDR3 reads TGTGCCAGCAGCCTAGGGGCCGCCATCCGGTCGCAGGGGACCACTGAAGCTTTCTTT.

A few counts support this clonotype. The chain recombines TRBV12-3 or TRBV12-4 with TRBJ2-1; unclear D gene. This CDR3 spans 18 amino acids. Trimming removed 5 bases at V and 0 bases at J, with 20 bases between. In DNA, the CDR3 is TGTGCCAGCAGTACTGGCCCGAAACTCTCGAGCTCCTACAATGAGCAGTTCTTC. Translated: CASSTGPKLSSSYNEQFF.

The genes are TRBV7-9 and TRBJ1-2; possibly TRBD1 for D (5 bases). The CDR3 contains 15 residues. Germline assignment: CDR1 SEHNR and CDR2 FQNEAQ (reference sequence). V lost 1 base and J 4 bases, leaving 13 bases between the germline ends. CDR3 DNA sequence: TGTGCCAGCAGCTTAGAGGGACGGAACCTCTATGGCTACACCTTC. Amino acids: CASSLEGRNLYGYTF.

The chain recombines TRBV14 with TRBJ1-1; no clear D. The ends were cut back, 2 bases at V and 3 bases at J, with 10 bases in the middle. This CDR3 contains 14 residues. Germline lookup yields CDR1 SGHDN and CDR2 FVKESK. The CDR3 nucleotides read TGTGCCAGCAGCCAAACATCCCCCTACACTGAAGCTTTCTTT. It codes for CASSQTSPYTEAFF.

This clonotype has a handful of counts. The rearrangement links TRBV5-4 to TRBJ2-7; the D gene is possibly TRBD1 (7 bases). This CDR3 has 14 residues. Germline V gives CDR1 SGHNT, CDR2 YYREEE (reference sequence). The ends were cut back, 2 bases at V and 4 bases at J, with 13 bases in the middle. The CDR3 DNA sequence: TGTGCCAGCAGCTTTGGCAGGGGGAGGTACGAGCAGTACTTC. Protein: CASSFGRGRYEQYF.

V is TRBV4-1 and J is TRBJ2-3; the D is unclear. Looked up from germline, CDR1 is MGHRA and CDR2 is YSYEKL. CDR3 length: 16 residues. V dropped 6 bases and J dropped 1 base, with 17 bases sitting between them. The CDR3 region has the DNA TGCGCCAGCAGTGCATTAGGGCAGCACGGCACAGATACGCAGTATTTT. It is translated as CASSALGQHGTDTQYF.

This clonotype was observed a handful of times. The chain uses TRBV12-3 or TRBV12-4 and TRBJ2-5; D remains ambiguous. Trimming cost V 5 bases and J 7 bases, with 14 bases left between them. The CDR3 has 13 residues. CDR3 sequence reads: CASSRRPWVTQYF. DNA for the CDR3: TGTGCCAGCAGTCGACGGCCCTGGGTGACCCAGTACTTC.

The sample holds a few counts of this clonotype. The chain has TRBV2 and TRBJ2-3; 8 bases are a match to TRBD1. The CDR3 extends over 13 amino acids. Germline V gives CDR1 SNHLY, CDR2 FYNNEI. With V trimmed by 5 bases and J by 9 bases, 7 bases remained unmatched. The CDR3 spells CASSRTGSETQYF. The CDR3, as DNA: TGTGCCAGCAGTCGGACAGGGTCGGAAACGCAGTATTTT.

This clonotype was seen ten or more times. The V gene is TRBV10-1, the J gene TRBJ2-1, with D possibly matching TRBD2 (5 bases). CDR3 length equals 16 residues. V was pared by 0 bases and J by 0 bases, with 9 bases between. CDR1 is WNHNN and CDR2 is SYGVQD in the germline V gene (reference sequence). Written as DNA, the CDR3 is TGCGCCAGCAGTGAGTCGCCCGGAGGCTCCTACAATGAGCAGTTCTTC. Its translation is CASSESPGGSYNEQFF.

This clonotype was observed at least ten times. J is TRBJ2-1 and V is TRBV7-6; D is unresolved. In germline, CDR1 is SGHVS, CDR2 FNYEAQ. Trimming removed 5 bases at V and 5 bases at J, with 10 bases between. The CDR3 has 13 amino acids. CDR3 DNA sequence: TGTGCCAGCAGCCCGATGGGCCACAATGAGCAGTTCTTC. It translates to CASSPMGHNEQFF.

This clonotype was recorded a few times. This chain uses TRBV13 with TRBJ2-7, with D perhaps TRBD2 (5 bases). V lost 5 bases, J lost 6 bases, and 14 bases lay in between. Germline V gives CDR1 PRHDT, CDR2 FYEKMQ (reference sequence). The CDR3 sequence is 13 residues long. CDR3 amino acids: CASSHSGYSEQYF. The CDR3 DNA is TGTGCCAGCAGCCATTCGGGGTATTCCGAGCAGTACTTC. Combining the CDR3 with reference TRBV13 and TRBJ2-7 gives the whole variable domain AAGVIQSPRHLIKEKRETATLKCYPIPRHDTVYWYQQGPGQDPQFLISFYEKMQSDKGSIPDRFSAQQFSDYHSELNMSSLELGDSALYFCASSHSGYSEQYFGPGTRLTVT.

There are a few counts of this clonotype. The chain has TRBV12-3 or TRBV12-4 and TRBJ1-5; D uncertain. The CDR3 runs 13 residues. The V gene lost 5 bases and the J gene lost 2 bases, with 7 bases spanning the gap. The CDR3 DNA sequence: TGTGCCAGCAGTCCGGGCCGCAATCAGCCCCAGCATTTT. It yields the protein CASSPGRNQPQHF.

This clonotype was found many times. The chain employs TRBV19 and TRBJ1-2; D uncertain. V shed 7 bases and J shed 6 bases, with 6 bases lying between them. CDR1 and CDR2 from the germline V gene are LNHDA and SQIVND (reference sequence). This CDR3 has 10 amino acids. CDR3 loop: CASKGNGYTF. CDR3 sequence (DNA): TGTGCCAGTAAAGGGAATGGCTACACCTTC. Looking up the rest from reference TRBV19 and TRBJ1-2 gives the full variable domain: DGGITQSPKYLFRKEGQNVTLSCEQNLNHDAMYWYRQDPGQGLRLIYYSQIVNDFQKGDIAEGYSVSREKKESFPLTVTSAQKNPTAFYLCASKGNGYTFGSGTRLTVV.

This clonotype was counted a few times. The genes are TRBV7-9 and TRBJ2-3; D unclear. V lost 3 bases and J 6 bases, leaving 10 bases between the germline ends. Per germline, CDR1 SEHNR and CDR2 FQNEAQ (reference sequence). The CDR3 extends over 13 amino acids. CDR3 nucleotides: TGTGCCAGCAGCTTCCCGGAAGATGATACGCAGTATTTT. Protein product: CASSFPEDDTQYF.

At least ten counts were recorded for this clonotype. CDR3: CASSQVAARQETQYF. CDR3 DNA: TGCGCCAGCAGCCAAGTTGCGGCCAGACAAGAGACCCAGTACTTC. The chain couples TRBV4-3 to TRBJ2-5, with D hard to call. V gave up 1 base and J gave up 2 bases, with 11 bases separating them. Germline assignment: CDR1 LGHNA and CDR2 YSLEER. The CDR3 runs to 15 residues.

This clonotype was detected only a few times. The chain is built from TRBV27 and TRBJ2-7; the D gene is possibly TRBD1 (5 bases). The germline V gene encodes CDR1 MNHEY and CDR2 SMNVEV (reference sequence). CDR3 length: 17 amino acids. V was cut by 0 bases and J by 2 bases, with 17 bases left in between. CDR3 coding DNA: TGTGCCAGCAGTTTATCGAATACGGCAGGGATGCCCTACGAGCAGTACTTC. This sequence encodes CASSLSNTAGMPYEQYF.

A few counts support this clonotype. The J gene is TRBJ2-2, the V gene TRBV3-1; D ambiguous. This CDR3 spans 12 amino acids. V gave up 7 bases and J gave up 4 bases, with 7 bases separating them. The germline CDR1 and CDR2 sequences are LGHDT and YNNKEL (reference sequence). The CDR3 region is CASTLGTGELFF. The CDR3 nucleotides are TGTGCCAGCACCCTGGGCACCGGGGAGCTGTTTTTT.

The table lists this clonotype with many counts. This chain links TRBV10-3 with TRBJ2-7; D remains ambiguous. The V gene lost 11 bases and the J gene lost 4 bases, with 18 bases spanning the gap. This CDR3 spans 13 amino acids. Germline lookup yields CDR1 ENHRY and CDR2 SYGVKD. CDR3 loop: CASSGWGRYEQYF. The CDR3 DNA follows: TGTGCCTCCTCCGGGTGGGGTAGGTACGAGCAGTACTTC.